The clone carrying this TCR beta chain came up many times. Its antigen is unidentified. The data were taken from a study of identical twins. Findings and limits, study-wide: Among out-of-frame alpha sequences shared by twins, low generation probability occurred in excess. Instead of following the same donors, the conclusions were based on cross-sectional statistical analysis. There were fewer insertions in abundant cord blood beta clonotypes, but memory repertoires showed no such pattern.

TCRdb passed the 5' RACE reads through MiXCR, listing each CDR3 protein once. The profile shows hundreds of thousands of distinct CDR3 sequences, approximately 9% of them singletons. V lost 0 bases and J lost 8; bases outside the gene matches: 5. Per germline, CDR1 SGHRS and CDR2 YFSETQ. This CDR3 comprises 15 residues. The data were also submitted as part of a second study, on yellow fever vaccine responses in identical twins.

The clonotype originates from a woman under 30 in good health. The chain carries TRBV5-1 and TRBJ2-1, with 10 bases that match TRBD2. Sequenced input: PBMCs. The CDR3 DNA sequence: TGCGCCAGCAGCTTGGTGGCTAGCGGGAGCTATGAGCAGTTCTTC. It encodes CASSLVASGSYEQFF.